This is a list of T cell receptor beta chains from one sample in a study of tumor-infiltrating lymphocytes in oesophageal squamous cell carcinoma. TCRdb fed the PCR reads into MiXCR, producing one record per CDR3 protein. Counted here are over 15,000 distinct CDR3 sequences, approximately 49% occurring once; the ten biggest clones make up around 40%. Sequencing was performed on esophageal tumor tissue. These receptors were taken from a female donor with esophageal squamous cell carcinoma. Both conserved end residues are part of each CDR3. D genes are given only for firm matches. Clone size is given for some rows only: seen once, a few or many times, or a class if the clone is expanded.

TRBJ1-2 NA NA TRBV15 CATSRDNVYGYTF TGTGCCACCAGCAGGGACAACGTCTATGGCTACACCTTC
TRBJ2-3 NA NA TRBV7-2 CASSWFSTDTQYF TGTGCCAGCAGCTGGTTTAGCACAGATACGCAGTATTTT
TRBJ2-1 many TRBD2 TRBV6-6 CASSYGKLAGVNNEQFF TGTGCCAGCAGTTACGGGAAACTAGCGGGAGTTAATAATGAGCAGTTCTTC
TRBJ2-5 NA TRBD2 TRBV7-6 CASSFGTSGVGETQYF TGTGCCAGCAGCTTCGGGACTAGCGGGGTAGGAGAGACCCAGTACTTC
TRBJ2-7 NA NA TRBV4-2 CASSQDLDYSYEQYF TGTGCCAGCAGCCAAGATCTTGACTATAGCTACGAGCAGTACTTC
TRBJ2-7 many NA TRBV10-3 CAISEALDGEQYF TGTGCCATCAGTGAGGCTTTAGATGGTGAGCAGTACTTC
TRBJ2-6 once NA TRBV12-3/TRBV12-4 CASSWGQISGANVLTF TGTGCCAGCAGTTGGGGGCAAATCTCTGGGGCCAACGTCCTGACTTTC
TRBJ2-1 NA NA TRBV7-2 CASSLLLVFRNEQFF TGTGCCAGCAGCTTACTTTTGGTGTTCCGCAATGAGCAGTTCTTC
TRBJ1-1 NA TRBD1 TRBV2 CASRLQGADTEAFF TGTGCCAGCAGACTACAGGGGGCGGACACTGAAGCTTTCTTT
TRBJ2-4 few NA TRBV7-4 CASSLGGWGEQYF TGTGCCAGCAGCTTAGGGGGGTGGGGTGAGCAGTACTTC
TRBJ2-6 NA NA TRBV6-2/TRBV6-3 CASSYSGRAGANVLTF TGTGCCAGCAGTTACTCGGGCCGGGCCGGGGCCAACGTCCTGACTTTC
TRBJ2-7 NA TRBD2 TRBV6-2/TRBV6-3 CASRESGASSYEQYF TGTGCCAGCAGGGAAAGCGGGGCAAGCTCCTACGAGCAGTACTTC
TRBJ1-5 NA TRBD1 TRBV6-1 CASGTANQPQHF TGTGCCAGCGGGACAGCTAATCAGCCCCAGCATTTT
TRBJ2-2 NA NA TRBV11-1 CASRITITGSNTGELFF TGTGCCAGCAGGATTACTATAACCGGTTCGAACACCGGGGAGCTGTTTTTT
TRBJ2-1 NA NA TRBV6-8 CASSYSIPGNEGNEQFF TGTGCCAGCAGTTACTCGATCCCCGGGAACGAGGGCAATGAGCAGTTCTTC
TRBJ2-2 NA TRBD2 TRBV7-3 CASSLGGGRADAGELFF TGTGCCAGCAGCTTAGGTGGCGGGAGGGCCGATGCCGGGGAGCTGTTTTTT
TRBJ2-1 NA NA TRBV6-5 CASSLDGVSSYNEQFF TGTGCCAGCAGTTTGGATGGGGTGAGCTCCTACAATGAGCAGTTCTTC
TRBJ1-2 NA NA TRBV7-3 CASSRERLIGYTF TGTGCCAGCAGCCGGGAAAGGTTGATTGGCTACACCTTC
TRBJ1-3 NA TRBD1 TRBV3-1 CASRSPGQGMGNTIYF TGTGCCAGCAGATCCCCGGGACAGGGGATGGGAAACACCATATATTTT
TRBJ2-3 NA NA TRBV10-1 CASSESLGGDTQYF TGCGCCAGCAGTGAGTCTCTGGGGGGAGATACGCAGTATTTT
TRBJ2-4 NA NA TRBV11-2 CASSFSPAKNIQYF TGTGCCAGCAGCTTTTCCCCAGCCAAAAACATTCAGTACTTC
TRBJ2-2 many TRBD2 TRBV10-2 CASRSLAGDSTGELFF TGCGCCAGCAGGTCCTTAGCGGGAGATTCCACCGGGGAGCTGTTTTTT
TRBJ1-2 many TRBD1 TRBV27 CASSPGGGSRRLGYGYTF TGTGCCAGCAGTCCAGGGGGCGGTAGTAGACGGTTGGGCTATGGCTACACCTTC
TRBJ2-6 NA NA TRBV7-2 CASSFFLSGANVLTF TGTGCCAGCAGCTTTTTTCTCTCTGGGGCCAACGTCCTGACTTTC
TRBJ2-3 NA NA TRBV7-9 CASRLIAKDTQYF TGTGCCAGCAGACTCATCGCTAAAGATACGCAGTATTTT
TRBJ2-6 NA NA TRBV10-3 CAISEPRGGGSGANVLTF TGTGCCATCAGTGAGCCCCGCGGGGGCGGCTCTGGGGCCAACGTCCTGACTTTC
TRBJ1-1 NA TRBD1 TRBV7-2 CASSQQGADTEAFF TGTGCCAGCAGTCAACAGGGGGCTGACACTGAAGCTTTCTTT
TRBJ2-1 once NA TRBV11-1 CASSPSALALIPQFPFF TGTGCCAGCAGCCCATCGGCGCTAGCCCTCATCCCTCAGTTCCCGTTCTTC
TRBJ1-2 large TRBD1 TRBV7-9 CASSLATQTGHGYTF TGTGCCAGCAGCTTAGCTACTCAGACAGGGCACGGCTACACCTTC
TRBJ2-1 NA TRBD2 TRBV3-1 CASSGLAVHYEQFF TGTGCCAGCAGCGGACTAGCGGTACACTACGAGCAGTTCTTC
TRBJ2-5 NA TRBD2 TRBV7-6 CASSPAGASRETQYF TGTGCTAGCAGCCCAGCGGGGGCTAGCAGGGAGACCCAGTACTTC
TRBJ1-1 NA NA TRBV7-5 CISVPEARTGKNTEAFF NA
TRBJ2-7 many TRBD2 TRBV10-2 CASTTSGNRYNEQYF TGCGCCAGCACTACAAGCGGGAATCGGTACAATGAGCAGTACTTC
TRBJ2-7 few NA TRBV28 CASSLTSYEQYF TGTGCCAGCAGTTTAACCTCCTACGAGCAGTACTTC
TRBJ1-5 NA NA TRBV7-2 CASSLGSLGASNQPQHF TGTGCCAGCAGCTTAGGTTCGTTGGGGGCTAGCAATCAGCCCCAGCATTTT
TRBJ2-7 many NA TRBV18 CASSPPSNREQYF TGTGCCAGCTCACCACCATCTAACAGGGAGCAGTACTTC
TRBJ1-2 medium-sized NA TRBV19 CASSPTSAGHYGYTF TGTGCCAGTAGCCCCACTTCGGCGGGTCACTATGGCTACACCTTC
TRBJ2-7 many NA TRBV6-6 CASSYDQYSRNEQYF TGTGCCAGCAGTTACGACCAGTATAGCAGAAATGAGCAGTACTTC
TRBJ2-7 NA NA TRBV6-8 CASSTEGLSYEQYF TGTGCCAGCAGCACCGAGGGACTCTCCTACGAGCAGTACTTC
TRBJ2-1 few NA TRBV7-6 CASSFVYGTHNEQFF TGTGCCAGCAGCTTCGTGTACGGGACCCACAATGAGCAGTTCTTC
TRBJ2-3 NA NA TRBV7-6 CASSFTASTDTQYF TGTGCCAGCAGCTTTACAGCTAGCACAGATACGCAGTATTTT
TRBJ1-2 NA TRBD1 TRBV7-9 CASSLLGTGDGYTF TGTGCCAGCAGCTTACTCGGGACAGGGGACGGCTACACCTTC
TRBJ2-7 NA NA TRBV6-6 CASSYSATAEYEQYF TGTGCCAGCAGTTACTCGGCTACAGCTGAATACGAGCAGTACTTC
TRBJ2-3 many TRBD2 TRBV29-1 CSVGGRLAGGPADTQYF TGCAGCGTTGGGGGTCGACTAGCGGGAGGGCCAGCAGATACGCAGTATTTT
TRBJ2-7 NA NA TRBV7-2 CASSLSTGNPEQYF TGTGCCAGCAGCTTATCGACAGGAAATCCCGAGCAGTACTTC
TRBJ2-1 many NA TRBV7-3 CASSLRETPYNEQFF TGTGCCAGCAGCTTAAGGGAGACCCCCTACAATGAGCAGTTCTTC
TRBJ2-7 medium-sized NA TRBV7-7 CASSLVWQAYEQYF TGTGCTAGCAGCTTAGTGTGGCAGGCCTACGAGCAGTACTTC
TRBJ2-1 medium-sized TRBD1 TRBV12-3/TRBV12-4 CASSTPLSGGSYEQFF TGTGCCAGCAGCACCCCGCTTTCAGGGGGCAGCTATGAGCAGTTCTTC
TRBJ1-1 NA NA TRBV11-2 CASSVARTVEAFF TGTGCCAGCAGCGTAGCTAGGACCGTTGAAGCTTTCTTT
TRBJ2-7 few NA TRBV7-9 CASSLGIQSSYEQYF TGTGCCAGCAGCTTAGGTATCCAGAGCTCCTACGAGCAGTACTTC
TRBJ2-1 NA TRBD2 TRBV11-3 CASRPGLAEYNEQFF TGTGCCAGCAGACCGGGACTAGCGGAATACAATGAGCAGTTCTTC
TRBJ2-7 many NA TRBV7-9 CASSLDVGEQYF TGTGCCAGCAGCTTAGACGTGGGCGAGCAGTACTTC
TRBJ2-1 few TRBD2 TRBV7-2 CASSFTSGLSSYNEQFF TGTGCCAGCAGCTTCACTAGCGGTCTAAGCTCCTACAATGAGCAGTTCTTC